This passage covers 26 T cell receptor beta chains from one sample sequenced in a study of blood T cells in healthy people across ages. Primed by a sample-barcoded 5' primer and a J-beta primer mix, a second PCR proceeded for 7 to 11 cycles. TCRdb used MiXCR to reprocess the 5' RACE reads, holding one entry per CDR3 protein. The data contain 710,000 or so distinct CDR3 sequences, 32% of them singletons. Source material: blood. These receptors were obtained from a woman of 80 years or more in good health.

The chain combines TRBV12-3 or TRBV12-4 with TRBJ2-1; possibly TRBD1 or TRBD2 for D (5 bases each). The V end was cut by 2 bases, the J end by 8 bases, with 10 bases between. This CDR3 has 13 amino acids. This CDR3 is CASSLPSRDEQFF. CDR3 bases: TGTGCCAGCAGTTTACCTAGCAGGGATGAGCAGTTCTTC.

This chain connects TRBV15 to TRBJ2-3; 10 bases line up with TRBD2. The junction had 8 bases not matched to a gene; V was cut back by 5 bases and J by 3 bases. The CDR3 runs 16 residues. Germline values: CDR1 LNHNV, CDR2 YYDKDF (reference sequence). CDR3 nucleotide sequence: TGTGCCACCAGCCGCCAACGAGCGGGGGGGACAGATACGCAGTATTTT. This translates into CATSRQRAGGTDTQYF.

This clonotype was recorded at least ten times. The chain employs TRBV15 and TRBJ1-2; D may be TRBD1 (6 bases). The germline V gene encodes CDR1 LNHNV and CDR2 YYDKDF (reference sequence). Trimming cost V 8 bases and J 7 bases, with 23 bases left between them. This CDR3 contains 15 residues. CDR3 loop: CATGQTGSALGGYTF. As DNA, the CDR3 is TGTGCCACCGGACAGACAGGTTCTGCTTTAGGTGGCTACACCTTC.

The chain recombines TRBV20-1 with TRBJ2-7, with unresolved D. The CDR3 consists of 11 residues. In germline, CDR1 is DFQATT, CDR2 SNEGSKA (reference sequence). Trimming cost V 5 bases and J 6 bases, with 11 bases left between them. CDR3 DNA sequence: TGCAGTGCTCCTGTGTTGGCCGAGCAGTACTTC. Translated, it gives CSAPVLAEQYF.

CDR3 nucleotide sequence: TGCAGTGCCCAGAGCGGGGCAGGTGGTTGGGACGAGCAGTACTTC. Translated, it gives CSAQSGAGGWDEQYF. The chain recombines TRBV20-1 with TRBJ2-7; 7 bases line up with TRBD2. Germline V lookup: CDR1 DFQATT, CDR2 SNEGSKA (reference sequence). The ends lost 6 bases at V and 5 bases at J; junction bases unmatched: 16. There are 15 residues in the CDR3.

The table lists this clonotype with many counts. This chain connects TRBV4-1 to TRBJ1-5, with a weak D call TRBD1 (5 bases). Germline V gene lookup returns CDR1 MGHRA and CDR2 YSYEKL. This CDR3 has 14 residues. V was clipped by 1 base and J by 9 bases, with 13 bases between them. For the CDR3, the DNA is TGCGCCAGCAGCCAAGGGACGGGACTCTTGCCCCAGCATTTT. As protein: CASSQGTGLLPQHF.

At least ten counts were recorded for this clonotype. This chain links TRBV29-1 with TRBJ2-5; 8 nucleotides align to TRBD2. CDR1 and CDR2 from the germline V gene are SQVTM and ANQGSEA. This CDR3 region has 14 residues. Trimming removed 4 bases from V and 4 bases from J; junction bases left unmatched: 8. CDR3 region: CSVGGAGGTETQYF. In DNA, the CDR3 is TGCAGCGTTGGGGGGGCGGGGGGCACAGAGACCCAGTACTTC.

Many counts were recorded for this clonotype. The chain recombines TRBV6-2 or TRBV6-3 with TRBJ1-1, with D possibly TRBD1 on 6 matching bases. Germline V lookup: CDR1 MNHEY, CDR2 SVGEGT. V lost 5 bases and J lost 5, with 18 bases in between. The CDR3 runs 15 residues. The DNA of the CDR3 is TGTGCCAGCAGTAAGGTTGACAGGATCTCGACTGAAGCTTTCTTT. It specifies CASSKVDRISTEAFF.

With respect to this clonotype: This may be a read error: a much more frequent sequence differs by one nucleotide. The rearrangement uses TRBV20-1 and TRBJ2-5; D is perhaps TRBD1 or TRBD2 (6 bases each). V lost 3 bases and J lost 4, with 18 bases in between. Germline-derived CDR1 and CDR2 are DFQATT and SNEGSKA (reference sequence). This CDR3 contains 15 residues. CDR3 residues: CSARGGTRGGETQYF. The CDR3 nucleotides are TGCAGTGCTAGGGGCGGGACAAGGGGAGGAGAGACCCAGTACTTC.

This clonotype was recorded a few times. The rearrangement joins TRBV20-1 to TRBJ2-1; 14 nucleotides match TRBD2. The CDR3 runs 17 residues. Germline assignment: CDR1 DFQATT and CDR2 SNEGSKA (reference sequence). V dropped 4 bases and J dropped 1; count of bases not matched to a gene: 6. The CDR3 loop is CSATGLAGGQSYNEQFF. CDR3 coding DNA: TGCAGTGCTACAGGACTAGCGGGGGGCCAATCCTACAATGAGCAGTTCTTC.

This clonotype has more than one count but fewer than ten. The chain joins TRBV20-1 to TRBJ1-5; a weak D match, TRBD1 (5 bases). CDR3 size: 14 residues. The V gene lost 1 base and the J gene lost 3 bases, with 10 bases spanning the gap. Germline loops: CDR1 DFQATT, CDR2 SNEGSKA (reference sequence). CDR3 loop: CSARAAGLNQPQHF. The CDR3 DNA reads TGCAGTGCTAGAGCCGCAGGGCTCAATCAGCCCCAGCATTTT.

The chain couples TRBV29-1 to TRBJ1-5; D is uncertain. Germline V lookup: CDR1 SQVTM, CDR2 ANQGSEA. CDR3 length: 12 amino acids. V was pared by 4 bases and J by 2 bases, with 6 bases between. The CDR3 nucleotides read TGCAGCGTTGTAGTCGGCAATCAGCCCCAGCATTTT. As protein: CSVVVGNQPQHF.

Here the CDR3 reads CASSYPGLAGGRGEETQYF. CDR3 sequence (DNA): TGTGCCAGCAGCTACCCGGGACTAGCGGGGGGCCGGGGAGAAGAGACCCAGTACTTC. The chain is built from TRBV5-6 and TRBJ2-5; TRBD2 aligns across 15 bases. This CDR3 spans 19 amino acids. V lost 3 bases, J lost 3 bases, and 12 bases stayed unmatched. Per the germline V gene, CDR1 is SGHDT and CDR2 is YYEEEE.

This clonotype was counted many times. This chain connects TRBV29-1 to TRBJ1-2; perhaps TRBD1 as D (5 bases). This CDR3 has 15 amino acids. V was cut by 2 bases and J by 1 base, with 14 bases left in between. Germline V gives CDR1 SQVTM, CDR2 ANQGSEA. CDR3 in amino acids: CSVERRGESNYGYTF. CDR3 nucleotide sequence: TGCAGCGTTGAACGGCGGGGGGAGAGTAACTATGGCTACACCTTC.

Only a few counts were recorded for this clonotype. The V call is TRBV2, the J call TRBJ1-2; D ambiguous. This CDR3 contains 13 residues. The V gene's germline CDR1 is SNHLY and CDR2 FYNNEI. Between the trimmed V and J ends, which lost 6 bases and 4 bases, there was a span of 12 bases. The CDR3 DNA sequence: TGTGCCAGCAGGGTTAATGGGGTCTATGGCTACACCTTC. Amino acid sequence: CASRVNGVYGYTF.

The V call is TRBV6-6, the J call TRBJ1-4; 7 positions match TRBD1. CDR1 is MNHNY, CDR2 SVGAGI, per germline (reference sequence). The CDR3 contains 14 residues. V was clipped by 10 bases and J by 8 bases; unmatched bases: 13. Here the CDR3 DNA reads TGTGCCAACAACAGGGGCAGGGACCGAGAAAAACTGTTTTTT. Its translation: CANNRGRDREKLFF.

This clonotype was detected many times. The chain carries TRBV18 and TRBJ1-5; 7 positions match TRBD1. The CDR3 contains 15 residues. V shed 3 bases and J 3 bases; nucleotides not matched to a gene: 5. The germline CDR1 and CDR2 sequences are KGHSH and LQKENI. The CDR3 spells CASSPNRGNNQPQHF. The CDR3 DNA sequence: TGTGCCAGCTCACCTAACAGGGGCAACAATCAGCCCCAGCATTTT.

This clonotype occurred many times. The chain couples TRBV27 to TRBJ2-1; the match to TRBD1 covers 7 bases. Germline V gene sequence: CDR1 MNHEY, CDR2 SMNVEV (reference sequence). V was pared by 5 bases and J by 0 bases, with 16 bases of the junction left unmatched. CDR3 size: 19 residues. The CDR3 bases are TGTGCCAGCAGTCTGGGACAGACCATGGGGCTAAGCTCCTACAATGAGCAGTTCTTC. Protein: CASSLGQTMGLSSYNEQFF.

About this clonotype: A much bigger clone sits one base away, suggesting this may be a read error. The J gene is TRBJ1-4, the V gene TRBV10-3, with D uncertain. The CDR3 spans 15 residues. CDR1 is ENHRY and CDR2 is SYGVKD in the germline V gene. The CDR3 nucleotides read TGTGCCATCAGTGACGAGGGAGGACCTAATGAAAAACGGTTTTTT. Amino acids: CAISDEGGPNEKRFF.

The V call is TRBV7-3, the J call TRBJ2-1; D call uncertain. Trimming shortened V by 5 bases and J by 6 bases, and 14 bases separated the two germline ends. CDR3 length: 14 residues. Germline V gives CDR1 SGHTA, CDR2 FQGTGA. The CDR3 protein is CASSPSPRVNEQFF. CDR3 coding DNA: TGTGCCAGCAGCCCATCTCCTCGGGTCAATGAGCAGTTCTTC.

This clonotype was observed a handful of times. A single base separates this from a much larger clone, so it may be a read error. The V and J genes are TRBV5-6 and TRBJ2-6; TRBD1 is a possible D gene (5 bases). CDR1 is SGHDT, CDR2 YYEEEE, per germline. This CDR3 spans 14 amino acids. The chain's CDR3 is CASSPPTGANVRTF. CDR3 bases: TGTGCCAGCAGCCCCCCCACTGGGGCCAACGTCCGGACTTTC.

This clonotype was found many times. J is TRBJ2-3 and V is TRBV18; D is possibly TRBD1 or TRBD2 (5 bases each). V was shortened by 2 bases and J by 6 bases, with 12 bases between the two germline ends. The germline V gene has CDR1 KGHSH and CDR2 LQKENI. The CDR3 is 14 residues long. In DNA form, the CDR3 reads TGTGCCAGCTCACCAGGGGCTAGCAGGGATACGCAGTATTTT. It yields the protein CASSPGASRDTQYF.

The chain links TRBV20-1 to TRBJ2-2; 7 nucleotides align to TRBD1. Germline CDR1 DFQATT, CDR2 SNEGSKA (reference sequence). Trimming removed 1 base from V and 2 bases from J; junction bases left unmatched: 16. The CDR3 is 19 amino acids. This CDR3 is CSARAFYTGDLRNTGELFF. The CDR3 bases are TGCAGTGCTAGAGCGTTTTATACAGGGGATCTCCGAAACACCGGGGAGCTGTTTTTT.

This clonotype was found a few times. The chain carries TRBV9 and TRBJ1-3, with D possibly being TRBD1 (6 bases). The germline V gene encodes CDR1 SGDLS and CDR2 YYNGEE. The CDR3 loop spans 14 amino acids. V lost 2 bases and J lost 3, with 9 bases in between. The CDR3 protein is CASSVSGDGNTIYF. The DNA for the CDR3 is TGTGCCAGCAGCGTTTCAGGGGATGGAAACACCATATATTTT.

The gene calls are TRBV20-1 and TRBJ2-1, with 9 bases matching TRBD2. The DNA matches TRBJ2-7 better at its end, which makes the J call doubtful. CDR1 and CDR2 from the germline V gene are DFQATT and SNEGSKA (reference sequence). CDR3 length: 15 residues. CDR3 coding DNA: TGCAGTGCTGGACGCGGGGGGGTCTCCTACAATGAGCAGTACTTC. It specifies CSAGRGGVSYNEQYF.

This rearrangement joins TRBV20-1 to TRBJ2-2, with TRBD2 matching 14 bases. The trim removed 5 bases at V and 4 bases at J, leaving 9 bases unmatched. This CDR3 region has 17 residues. Germline V gives CDR1 DFQATT, CDR2 SNEGSKA (reference sequence). CDR3 nucleotide sequence: TGCAGTGCTCCCGGGACTAGCGGGGGCTCGAGCACCGGGGAGCTGTTTTTT. This sequence encodes CSAPGTSGGSSTGELFF.